The sequence of this T cell receptor (beta chain) was determined in a study of cytomegalovirus exposure and HLA in healthy donors. Study background: Earlier findings included roughly 120 million unique TCR beta sequences obtained from about 179 million T cells. Study-level points and caveats: Reportedly, TCR beta sequences accurately predicted HLA-A and HLA-B alleles in most subjects. The study found most TCR sequences rare, yet found some public TCRs in many donors.

The PCR made use of 60 Vbeta and 13 Jbeta primers. TCRdb's table, derived via immunoSEQ multiplex PCR, lists solely in-frame clones and lacks some. The sample shows 150,000 to 180,000 clones, over 60% of them seen only once. Germline loops: CDR1 LGHNA, CDR2 YNFKEQ. The CDR3 is made up of 16 amino acids. V lost 1 base to trimming and J lost 2 bases; unmatched junction nucleotides: 4. Points on this clone: Its antigen is unknown.

The chain employs TRBV4-2 and TRBJ2-3; 9 bases match TRBD2. Input material: PBMCs. This clonotype originated in a woman between 35 and 50 years old in good health and CMV-seronegative. DNA for the CDR3: TGTGCCAGCAGCCAAGTAGCGGGAGCTTTCACAGATACGCAGTATTTT. Translation: CASSQVAGAFTDTQYF.